The clone carrying this T cell receptor (beta chain) appeared a single time. The record originates from a study of blood T cells in healthy people across ages. Then a second PCR, running roughly 7 to 11 cycles, was carried out with a sample-barcoded 5' primer and a J-beta primer mix. TCRdb passed the 5' RACE reads through MiXCR, listing each CDR3 protein once. The table records around 850,000 distinct CDR3 sequences, roughly 34% of them present only once. Trimming pared 4 bases from V and 7 bases from J, leaving 14 bases between. This CDR3 is 14 amino acids long. Germline V gene lookup returns CDR1 LGHNA and CDR2 YNFKEQ.

This TCR derives from a man between 18 and 29 years old in good health. Source material: blood. J is TRBJ2-1 and V is TRBV4-2; D is uncertain. CDR3 sequence reads: CASSPRLVGNEQFF. CDR3 bases: TGTGCCAGCAGCCCCCGTTTAGTCGGGAATGAGCAGTTCTTC.